These 18 T cell receptor beta chains were sequenced from one sample in a study of cytomegalovirus exposure and HLA in healthy donors. Sequencing used immunoSEQ multiplex PCR; TCRdb keeps in-frame clones, though not all of them. This table has 250,000 or so clones, 85% to 90% appearing once. The sequencing sample was made of PBMCs. The receptors shown here come from a man between 18 and 35 years old in good health and CMV-seronegative.

The chain links TRBV18 to TRBJ2-7, with 11 bases lining up with TRBD1. With V trimmed by 5 bases and J by 6 bases, 6 bases remained unmatched. Germline CDR1 reads KGHSH; CDR2 reads LQKENI. This CDR3 has 14 residues. CDR3 amino acids: CASSSRDRGFEQYF. The CDR3 DNA reads as TGTGCCAGCTCAAGCCGGGACAGGGGGTTCGAGCAGTACTTC.

The gene calls are TRBV2 and TRBJ2-7; possible D gene TRBD1, 5 bases. CDR3 length equals 14 residues. The ends were cut back, 6 bases at V and 3 bases at J, with 15 bases in the middle. Germline lookup yields CDR1 SNHLY and CDR2 FYNNEI. Here the CDR3 reads CASSTRQIHYEQYF. The CDR3 DNA reads TGTGCCAGCAGCACTCGACAGATCCACTACGAGCAGTACTTC. Combining the CDR3 with reference TRBV2 and TRBJ2-7 gives the whole variable domain EPEVTQTPSHQVTQMGQEVILRCVPISNHLYFYWYRQILGQKVEFLVSFYNNEISEKSEIFDDQFSVERPDGSNFTLKIRSTKLEDSAMYFCASSTRQIHYEQYFGPGTRLTVT.

The gene calls are TRBV7-6 and TRBJ1-6, with 7 nucleotides matching TRBD1. The CDR3 extends over 15 amino acids. Germline V gives CDR1 SGHVS, CDR2 FNYEAQ. After removal of 4 bases from V and 7 bases from J, the junction contained 7 bases not matched to a gene. The CDR3 reads CASSYRDRENSPLHF. The CDR3 DNA reads TGTGCCAGCAGCTACCGAGACAGGGAAAATTCACCCCTCCACTTT.

The chain is built from TRBV5-6 and TRBJ2-2; D is undetermined. Germline V lookup: CDR1 SGHDT, CDR2 YYEEEE. The CDR3 sequence is 12 residues long. The ends were cut back, 6 bases at V and 6 bases at J, with 9 bases in the middle. CDR3 DNA sequence: TGTGCCAGCACTCTCCTCTCCGGGGAGCTGTTTTTT. Its protein product is CASTLLSGELFF.

The rearrangement uses TRBV5-4 and TRBJ1-1, with D perhaps matching TRBD1 (6 bases). The V end lost 3 bases, the J end lost 1 base, and 10 bases lay between the germline ends. CDR3 length equals 14 residues. Germline V gives CDR1 SGHNT, CDR2 YYREEE (reference sequence). The CDR3 nucleotides read TGTGCCAGCAGCTACAGGGATGGGAACACTGAAGCTTTCTTT. Encoded protein: CASSYRDGNTEAFF. Using reference TRBV5-4 and TRBJ1-1 for the parts outside the CDR3, the full variable domain is ETGVTQSPTHLIKTRGQQVTLRCSSQSGHNTVSWYQQALGQGPQFIFQYYREEENGRGNFPPRFSGLQFPNYSSELNVNALELDDSALYLCASSYRDGNTEAFFGQGTRLTVV.

The gene calls are TRBV5-8 and TRBJ1-5; 7 positions match TRBD1. Germline trimming cut 5 bases from V and 7 bases from J; bases unmatched to any gene: 6. Germline V gene data show CDR1 as SGHTS and CDR2 as YDEGEE. The CDR3 length is 13 residues. This chain's CDR3 is CASRLQGTQPQHF. The CDR3, as DNA: TGTGCCAGCAGGCTACAGGGGACCCAGCCCCAGCATTTT.

The gene calls are TRBV15 and TRBJ2-1, with 8 bases identical to TRBD1. J lost 3 bases, V lost 0 bases, and 1 base had no gene match. The CDR3 sequence is 15 residues long. Germline V gene lookup returns CDR1 LNHNV and CDR2 YYDKDF (reference sequence). This CDR3 reads CATSREGQVYNEQFF. The CDR3 coding sequence is TGTGCCACCAGCAGAGAGGGACAGGTCTACAATGAGCAGTTCTTC.

The CDR3 spells CASSPGLGEKLFF. The CDR3 region has the DNA TGTGCCAGCAGTCCAGGGTTGGGGGAAAAACTGTTTTTT. V gene TRBV28 combines with J gene TRBJ1-4; a possible D gene is TRBD1 (5 bases). Germline loops: CDR1 MDHEN, CDR2 SYDVKM. This CDR3 is built from 13 residues. Deletions cut 5 bases from V and 8 bases from J, with 12 bases between. Looking up the rest from reference TRBV28 and TRBJ1-4 gives the full variable domain: DVKVTQSSRYLVKRTGEKVFLECVQDMDHENMFWYRQDPGLGLRLIYFSYDVKMKEKGDIPEGYSVSREKKERFSLILESASTNQTSMYLCASSPGLGEKLFFGSGTQLSVL.

V usage is TRBV7-9 and J usage is TRBJ1-2; a weak D match, TRBD1 (6 bases). Germline CDR1 is SEHNR and CDR2 is FQNEAQ (reference sequence). V lost 4 bases and J 6 bases, leaving 21 bases between the germline ends. There are 16 residues in the CDR3. DNA for the CDR3: TGTGCCAGCAGCTACCCAACCCCCGGCAGGGGTGATGGCTACACCTTC. It codes for CASSYPTPGRGDGYTF.

This sequence joins TRBV7-2 and TRBJ2-2; tentatively, D is TRBD2 (5 bases). The germline V and J ends were trimmed by 5 bases and 6 bases, with 10 bases remaining between them. Per the germline V gene, CDR1 is SGHTA and CDR2 is FQGNSA. The CDR3 length is 13 residues. CDR3 sequence reads: CASSRGGAGELFF. In DNA form, the CDR3 reads TGTGCCAGCAGCCGGGGTGGGGCCGGGGAGCTGTTTTTT.

This clone has just one count. The rearrangement uses TRBV6-1 and TRBJ2-1; possibly TRBD2 for D (5 bases). Looked up from germline, CDR1 is MNHNS and CDR2 is SASEGT. Trimming left V 1 base short and J 10 bases short, with 11 bases between. The CDR3 totals 13 residues. The DNA of the CDR3 is TGTGCCAGCAGTGAAGGTCTTAGAGGGGAGCAGTTCTTC. Encoded protein: CASSEGLRGEQFF.

This chain links TRBV7-8 with TRBJ1-5; TRBD1 is a possible D gene (5 bases). Between the trimmed V and J ends, which lost 1 base and 7 bases, there was a span of 14 bases. The CDR3 sequence is 15 residues long. Germline lookup yields CDR1 SGHVS and CDR2 FQNEAQ. Here the CDR3 reads CASSLEDGAWQPQHF. The CDR3 nucleotides read TGTGCCAGCAGCTTAGAGGATGGGGCTTGGCAGCCCCAGCATTTT.

V is TRBV4-3 and J is TRBJ2-5; D possibly corresponds to TRBD2 (6 bases). Germline V gene lookup returns CDR1 LGHNA and CDR2 YSLEER. The ends were cut back, 4 bases at V and 0 bases at J, with 15 bases in the middle. CDR3 size: 16 residues. CDR3 DNA: TGCGCCAGCAGCCTACGTGAAGGGGAGGACCAAGAGACCCAGTACTTC. As protein: CASSLREGEDQETQYF.

This rearrangement joins TRBV5-4 to TRBJ1-2; D gene unclear. There are 14 residues in the CDR3. Germline V CDR1 and CDR2: SGHNT, YYREEE (reference sequence). Trimming took 1 base from V and 4 from J, leaving 11 bases between them. The DNA for the CDR3 is TGTGCCAGCAGCTTGTCCCAATCAGGCTATGGCTACACCTTC. It translates to CASSLSQSGYGYTF.

V is TRBV5-1 and J is TRBJ1-4; 10 bases are a match to TRBD1. The V gene's germline CDR1 is SGHRS and CDR2 YFSETQ. This CDR3 spans 17 amino acids. The V gene end was trimmed by 0 bases and the J gene end by 10 bases; junction bases not matched to a gene: 12. The CDR3 is CASSLGDRQGAQGKLFF. The CDR3 bases are TGCGCCAGCAGCTTGGGAGATCGACAGGGGGCGCAGGGAAAACTGTTTTTT.

This clone was counted a few times. The chain combines TRBV7-6 with TRBJ2-5, with TRBD2 matching 7 bases. CDR1 SGHVS and CDR2 FNYEAQ come from the germline V gene. The CDR3 totals 15 residues. Losses at the gene ends were 2 bases for V and 7 bases for J; bases not matched to a gene: 10. The CDR3 DNA sequence: TGTGCCAGCAGCTTACCTCGGGGCAGCGGGACGACCCAGTACTTC. Translation: CASSLPRGSGTTQYF.

The V call is TRBV28, the J call TRBJ2-2; the match to TRBD1 covers 9 bases. The CDR3 has 17 residues. J gave up 5 bases and V 3 bases, and 10 bases lay outside the gene matches. CDR1 and CDR2 (germline): MDHEN, SYDVKM. The CDR3 nucleotides read TGTGCCAGCAGTTTGCCCTTTGGGACAGGGCTTACCGGGGAGCTGTTTTTT. Protein sequence: CASSLPFGTGLTGELFF.

Concerning this clone: The junction differs from germline at one of its ends, possibly a read error. Other DNA sequences in this sample translate to the same CDR3. The chain links TRBV2 to TRBJ2-7, with TRBD1 matching over 10 bases. CDR1 SNHLY and CDR2 FYNNEI come from the germline V gene. The CDR3 has 15 amino acids. The CDR3 DNA sequence: TGTGCCAGCAGTGGCAGTCGACAGGGGGCGAGTGAGCAATACTTC. Translation gives CASSGSRQGASEQYF.